A selection of T cell receptor beta chains follows, all from one sample in a study of blood T cell repertoires in COVID-19. Sequenced by immunoSEQ multiplex PCR; TCRdb stores in-frame clones only, minus some. The table records around 20,000 clones, 85% to 90% of them present only once. Sequencing was performed on peripheral blood. All receptors derive from a man between 65 and 85 years old with acute or convalescent COVID-19. Both conserved end residues are part of each CDR3. The order of the fields is D gene, clone size, J gene, CDR3 length, V gene, CDR3 DNA, CDR3 protein. D genes are given only for firm matches. For some rows the clone size is stated as once, few or many, or as a class when expanded; others skip it.

d_call: -
clone_size: -
j_call: TRBJ1-2
cdr3_length: 12
v_call: TRBV5-6
cdr3_nt: TGTGCCAGCAGCTTGCTGGCCTATGGCTACACCTTC
cdr3_aa: CASSLLAYGYTF

d_call: TRBD2
clone_size: once
j_call: TRBJ2-1
cdr3_length: 15
v_call: TRBV5-4
cdr3_nt: TGTGCCAGCAGCTTGGCTACTAGCGGGAAAAATGAGCAGTTCTTC
cdr3_aa: CASSLATSGKNEQFF

d_call: -
clone_size: -
j_call: TRBJ2-7
cdr3_length: 15
v_call: TRBV28
cdr3_nt: TGTGCCAGCAGGCGGGACGGGAGAAGCTCCTACGAGCAGTACTTC
cdr3_aa: CASRRDGRSSYEQYF

d_call: -
clone_size: -
j_call: TRBJ2-7
cdr3_length: 11
v_call: TRBV27
cdr3_nt: TGTGCCAGCATGACAGTTTACGAGCAGTACTTC
cdr3_aa: CASMTVYEQYF

d_call: -
clone_size: medium-sized
j_call: TRBJ2-5
cdr3_length: 15
v_call: TRBV9
cdr3_nt: TGCGCCCCCAGCGGAGGGGGGGGGCCCCAAGAGACCCAGTACTTC
cdr3_aa: CAPSGGGGPQETQYF

d_call: -
clone_size: -
j_call: TRBJ1-3
cdr3_length: 16
v_call: TRBV15
cdr3_nt: TGTGCGAACGGGAAGGACCGGGTGGGCTCTGGAAACACCATATATTTT
cdr3_aa: CANGKDRVGSGNTIYF

d_call: TRBD2
clone_size: -
j_call: TRBJ2-3
cdr3_length: 16
v_call: TRBV7-2
cdr3_nt: TGTGCCAGCAGCTCGGGACTAGCGGGAGGTGCAGATACGCAGTATTTT
cdr3_aa: CASSSGLAGGADTQYF

d_call: -
clone_size: -
j_call: TRBJ1-1
cdr3_length: 15
v_call: TRBV4-2
cdr3_nt: TGTGCCAGCAGCCAACCGGACATTATGAACACTGAAGCTTTCTTT
cdr3_aa: CASSQPDIMNTEAFF

d_call: TRBD2
clone_size: -
j_call: TRBJ2-5
cdr3_length: 15
v_call: TRBV19
cdr3_nt: TGTGCCAGTAGTGGACTAGCGGGAGGCTCGGAGACCCAGTACTTC
cdr3_aa: CASSGLAGGSETQYF

d_call: TRBD2
clone_size: -
j_call: TRBJ2-5
cdr3_length: 18
v_call: TRBV6-4
cdr3_nt: TGTGCCAGCAGTGACCCCCACCCTAGCGGGGGAGTCCAAGAGACCCAGTACTTC
cdr3_aa: CASSDPHPSGGVQETQYF

d_call: TRBD2
clone_size: -
j_call: TRBJ2-7
cdr3_length: 15
v_call: TRBV25-1
cdr3_nt: TGTGCCAGCAGTCCCCCTTTAGCGGGAGCCTACGAGCAGTACTTC
cdr3_aa: CASSPPLAGAYEQYF

d_call: TRBD2
clone_size: -
j_call: TRBJ2-6
cdr3_length: 19
v_call: TRBV11-3
cdr3_nt: TGTGCCAGCAGCTTAGAGCGACTAGCGGGACACTCTGGGGCCAACGTCCTGACTTTC
cdr3_aa: CASSLERLAGHSGANVLTF

d_call: TRBD1
clone_size: -
j_call: TRBJ2-1
cdr3_length: 15
v_call: TRBV7-9
cdr3_nt: TGTGCCAGCAGCTTAGGACAGGGGGCTAAAAATGAGCAGTTCTTC
cdr3_aa: CASSLGQGAKNEQFF

d_call: -
clone_size: -
j_call: TRBJ2-2
cdr3_length: 15
v_call: TRBV5-6
cdr3_nt: TGTGCCAGCAGCCCCCTGGGGGGAAACACCGGGGAGCTGTTTTTT
cdr3_aa: CASSPLGGNTGELFF

d_call: -
clone_size: -
j_call: TRBJ2-3
cdr3_length: 18
v_call: TRBV7-2
cdr3_nt: TGTGCCAGCAGCCCGACCTACTCGAGCGGCCACCCTACGAATACGCAGTATTTT
cdr3_aa: CASSPTYSSGHPTNTQYF

d_call: -
clone_size: few
j_call: TRBJ1-2
cdr3_length: 11
v_call: TRBV20-1
cdr3_nt: TGCAGTGCTAGGGAGGGCTATGGCTACACCTTC
cdr3_aa: CSAREGYGYTF

d_call: TRBD1
clone_size: -
j_call: TRBJ1-4
cdr3_length: 19
v_call: TRBV28
cdr3_nt: TGTGCCAGCATCGGGGCGGGACAGGGGGCTGGAGGGACTAATGAAAAACTGTTTTTT
cdr3_aa: CASIGAGQGAGGTNEKLFF

d_call: -
clone_size: -
j_call: TRBJ2-3
cdr3_length: 15
v_call: TRBV5-4
cdr3_nt: TGTGCCAGCAGCTTCCCTACGGGTGGGACAGATACGCAGTATTTT
cdr3_aa: CASSFPTGGTDTQYF

d_call: TRBD1
clone_size: -
j_call: TRBJ2-3
cdr3_length: 16
v_call: TRBV5-4
cdr3_nt: TGTGCCAGCAGCGCAGGGACAGGGACTAGCACAGATACGCAGTATTTT
cdr3_aa: CASSAGTGTSTDTQYF

d_call: TRBD2
clone_size: -
j_call: TRBJ2-5
cdr3_length: 12
v_call: TRBV7-9
cdr3_nt: TGTGCCAGCTCTCGGGAGGGAGAGACCCAGTACTTC
cdr3_aa: CASSREGETQYF

d_call: TRBD2
clone_size: -
j_call: TRBJ2-1
cdr3_length: 18
v_call: TRBV4-1
cdr3_nt: TGCGCCAGCAGCCAAGTCCATTTACTAGCGGCTAAAGGGAATGAGCAGTTCTTC
cdr3_aa: CASSQVHLLAAKGNEQFF

d_call: -
clone_size: -
j_call: TRBJ1-5
cdr3_length: 13
v_call: TRBV12-3/TRBV12-4
cdr3_nt: TGTGCCAGCAGTTTAACATCAGATCAGCCCCAGCATTTT
cdr3_aa: CASSLTSDQPQHF

d_call: TRBD1
clone_size: -
j_call: TRBJ2-3
cdr3_length: 15
v_call: TRBV6-5
cdr3_nt: TGTGCCAGCAATACAGGGGGCCTCGGCACAGATACGCAGTATTTT
cdr3_aa: CASNTGGLGTDTQYF

d_call: -
clone_size: -
j_call: TRBJ1-2
cdr3_length: 14
v_call: TRBV4-3
cdr3_nt: TGCGCCAGCAGCCAAGGGCCCACAGACTATGGCTACACCTTC
cdr3_aa: CASSQGPTDYGYTF

d_call: -
clone_size: -
j_call: TRBJ1-2
cdr3_length: 14
v_call: TRBV5-1
cdr3_nt: TGCGCCAGCAGCTTGGAACCAGGGGACTATGGCTACACCTTC
cdr3_aa: CASSLEPGDYGYTF

d_call: -
clone_size: -
j_call: TRBJ2-3
cdr3_length: 18
v_call: TRBV28
cdr3_nt: TGTGCCAGCAGTTTTCTAGGTCACCTTGACAGGAACACAGATACGCAGTATTTT
cdr3_aa: CASSFLGHLDRNTDTQYF

d_call: -
clone_size: -
j_call: TRBJ2-7
cdr3_length: 15
v_call: TRBV10-3
cdr3_nt: TGTGCCATCAGTGGTCGTGGGGGCGTCGCCTACGAGCAGTACTTC
cdr3_aa: CAISGRGGVAYEQYF

d_call: TRBD1
clone_size: -
j_call: TRBJ2-7
cdr3_length: 11
v_call: TRBV19
cdr3_nt: TGTGCCAGTAACGACAGGGGCGAGCAGTACTTC
cdr3_aa: CASNDRGEQYF

d_call: -
clone_size: few
j_call: TRBJ2-2
cdr3_length: 14
v_call: TRBV5-1
cdr3_nt: TGCGCCAGCAGCTCGGACACGAACACCGGGGAGCTGTTTTTT
cdr3_aa: CASSSDTNTGELFF

d_call: -
clone_size: -
j_call: TRBJ1-1
cdr3_length: 16
v_call: TRBV5-8
cdr3_nt: TGTGCCAGCAGCTTGGGGACAGACTTTTTGAACACTGAAGCTTTCTTT
cdr3_aa: CASSLGTDFLNTEAFF

d_call: TRBD2
clone_size: -
j_call: TRBJ2-1
cdr3_length: 16
v_call: TRBV27
cdr3_nt: TGTGCCAGCAGTTCCTTTAGCGGGCTTAAATGGAGTGAGCAGTTCTTC
cdr3_aa: CASSSFSGLKWSEQFF

d_call: TRBD2
clone_size: -
j_call: TRBJ2-2
cdr3_length: 18
v_call: TRBV5-1
cdr3_nt: TGCGCCAGCAGCTTGGCGGGTCTAGCGGGACTGAACACCGGGGAGCTGTTTTTT
cdr3_aa: CASSLAGLAGLNTGELFF

d_call: -
clone_size: -
j_call: TRBJ2-5
cdr3_length: 16
v_call: TRBV5-4
cdr3_nt: TGTGCCAGCAGCTCAGTACAGAGAGAGGGTAAAGAGACCCAGTACTTC
cdr3_aa: CASSSVQREGKETQYF